Below, 16 T cell receptor beta chains from the same sample are listed, as sequenced in a study of blood T cell repertoires in COVID-19. Here immunoSEQ multiplex PCR was the method, and the copy in TCRdb shows in-frame clones only, minus some. The sample contains 200,000 to 250,000 clones, more than 60% of which appear only once. The sample taken for sequencing was peripheral blood. The origin of the receptors is a woman between 40 and 55 years old with active or convalescent COVID-19.

The chain carries TRBV14 and TRBJ1-3, with a possible D match to TRBD1 (5 bases). Trimming cost V 0 bases and J 2 bases, with 11 bases left between them. The CDR3 consists of 16 residues. Germline loops: CDR1 SGHDN, CDR2 FVKESK. The CDR3 sequence: CASSQDPAGAGNTIYF. CDR3 sequence (DNA): TGTGCCAGCAGCCAAGATCCGGCGGGGGCTGGAAACACCATATATTTT.

Only one count was recorded for this clone. V usage is TRBV28 and J usage is TRBJ1-5; possibly TRBD1 for D (5 bases). The V gene's germline CDR1 is MDHEN and CDR2 SYDVKM. The CDR3 is 15 amino acids. Trimming took off 7 bases at V and 4 bases at J, with 17 bases between the two ends. CDR3 coding DNA: TGTGCCAGCACCACTGGGGGGGATGGGAATCAGCCCCAGCATTTT. Its translation: CASTTGGDGNQPQHF.

This clone was counted a single time. This chain uses TRBV19 with TRBJ2-2; 7 bases are a match to TRBD2. In germline, CDR1 is LNHDA, CDR2 SQIVND (reference sequence). Unmatched junction bases numbered 6, after V lost 3 bases and J lost 5 bases. The CDR3 length is 15 residues. The chain's CDR3 is CASSITIGGTGELFF. The CDR3 DNA follows: TGTGCCAGTAGTATCACCATCGGGGGGACCGGGGAGCTGTTTTTT. Drawing the rest from reference TRBV19 and TRBJ2-2, the complete variable domain is DGGITQSPKYLFRKEGQNVTLSCEQNLNHDAMYWYRQDPGQGLRLIYYSQIVNDFQKGDIAEGYSVSREKKESFPLTVTSAQKNPTAFYLCASSITIGGTGELFFGEGSRLTVL.

The V and J genes are TRBV2 and TRBJ2-5, with TRBD1 identical over 9 bases. J gave up 3 bases and V 6 bases, and 14 bases lay outside the gene matches. The CDR3 extends over 17 amino acids. From germline, CDR1 is SNHLY and CDR2 FYNNEI. The CDR3 sequence: CASSPGQGLMAKETQYF. CDR3 sequence (DNA): TGTGCCAGCAGCCCAGGACAGGGGCTTATGGCCAAAGAGACCCAGTACTTC. Looking up the rest from reference TRBV2 and TRBJ2-5 gives the full variable domain: EPEVTQTPSHQVTQMGQEVILRCVPISNHLYFYWYRQILGQKVEFLVSFYNNEISEKSEIFDDQFSVERPDGSNFTLKIRSTKLEDSAMYFCASSPGQGLMAKETQYFGPGTRLLVL.

The chain joins TRBV4-1 to TRBJ2-7, with D maybe TRBD1 (6 bases). V dropped 2 bases and J dropped 1 base, with 12 bases sitting between them. The CDR3 has 15 amino acids. The V gene's germline CDR1 is MGHRA and CDR2 YSYEKL. The CDR3: CASSQLRGESYEQYF. CDR3 sequence (DNA): TGCGCCAGCAGCCAACTCAGGGGCGAATCCTACGAGCAGTACTTC.

The chain is built from TRBV7-9 and TRBJ1-2, with D unclear. Trimming cost V 1 base and J 7 bases, with 16 bases left between them. Germline V lookup: CDR1 SEHNR, CDR2 FQNEAQ (reference sequence). The CDR3 length is 15 residues. The DNA for the CDR3 is TGTGCCAGCAGCTTAGACTTCCCCGAGTTCGCTGGCTACACCTTC. It codes for CASSLDFPEFAGYTF.

The chain employs TRBV7-2 and TRBJ2-3; 8 nucleotides align to TRBD2. Germline lookup yields CDR1 SGHTA and CDR2 FQGNSA. With 5 bases clipped from V and 2 bases from J, the junction kept 3 bases outside the gene matches. The CDR3 runs 14 residues. CDR3 loop: CASSPGLATDTQYF. The CDR3, as DNA: TGTGCCAGCAGCCCAGGACTAGCCACAGATACGCAGTATTTT.

This clone was seen a few times. V is TRBV5-1 and J is TRBJ2-7; TRBD2 might be the D (7 bases). Germline loops: CDR1 SGHRS, CDR2 YFSETQ. This CDR3 is 14 amino acids long. Trimming removed 7 bases from V and 6 bases from J, with 20 bases in between. In DNA form, the CDR3 reads TGCGCCAGCCGGCTGGGGGGGCGCATGAGCGAGCAGTACTTC. Translating gives CASRLGGRMSEQYF.

This clone turned up a few times. This rearrangement joins TRBV19 to TRBJ2-3; maybe TRBD2 (5 bases). Germline loops: CDR1 LNHDA, CDR2 SQIVND (reference sequence). CDR3 size: 14 residues. Trimming removed 5 bases at V and 0 bases at J, with 9 bases between. The CDR3 protein is CASSFPGSTDTQYF. CDR3 nucleotides: TGTGCCAGTAGTTTTCCGGGGAGCACAGATACGCAGTATTTT.

The J gene is TRBJ2-7, the V gene TRBV18; 13 bases fit TRBD2. The CDR3 runs 16 residues. The germline V gene encodes CDR1 KGHSH and CDR2 LQKENI. V lost 5 bases and J lost 2; bases outside the gene matches: 6. CDR3 in DNA: TGTGCCAGCTCAGGGACTAGCGGGGAAAAGACCTACGAGCAGTACTTC. This encodes CASSGTSGEKTYEQYF.

This chain connects TRBV19 to TRBJ1-2, with 9 nucleotides matching TRBD1. This CDR3 region has 14 residues. Germline V gene lookup returns CDR1 LNHDA and CDR2 SQIVND (reference sequence). Trimming took 7 bases from V and 4 from J; bases not matched to a gene: 7. CDR3 protein: CASTRGQGPYGYTF. CDR3 nucleotides: TGTGCCAGTACCCGGGGACAGGGCCCCTATGGCTACACCTTC.

This chain joins TRBV28 and TRBJ2-7, with TRBD1 matching 8 bases. The V gene's germline CDR1 is MDHEN and CDR2 SYDVKM. CDR3 length: 11 amino acids. V was pared by 6 bases and J by 8 bases, with 3 bases of the junction left unmatched. CDR3 loop: CASRDRGQQYF. As DNA, the CDR3 is TGTGCCAGCAGAGACAGGGGACAGCAGTACTTC.

The gene calls are TRBV28 and TRBJ1-3, with D maybe TRBD1 (5 bases). Deletions cut 5 bases from V and 1 base from J, with 15 bases between. CDR3 length: 16 amino acids. The germline gives CDR1 MDHEN, CDR2 SYDVKM. The chain's CDR3 is CASSLRQFLSGNTIYF. Here the CDR3 DNA reads TGTGCCAGCAGTCTACGACAGTTCCTTTCTGGAAACACCATATATTTT.

This clone has only a few counts. V gene TRBV10-2 combines with J gene TRBJ2-7, with 7 bases fitting TRBD1. CDR1 is WSHSY, CDR2 SAAADI, per germline. V dropped 2 bases and J dropped 3; count of bases not matched to a gene: 7. This CDR3 contains 15 residues. Here the CDR3 reads CASSENRDRYYEQYF. In nucleotides, the CDR3 is TGCGCCAGCAGTGAGAACCGGGACAGATACTACGAGCAGTACTTC.

The V gene is TRBV29-1, the J gene TRBJ1-3, with 12 bases fitting TRBD1. The V gene end was trimmed by 6 bases and the J gene end by 6 bases; junction bases not matched to a gene: 3. Germline values: CDR1 SQVTM, CDR2 ANQGSEA. The CDR3 extends over 13 amino acids. The CDR3, as DNA: TGCAGCGTGGAGGGACAGGGGGCAAACACCATATATTTT. Amino acid sequence: CSVEGQGANTIYF.

V usage is TRBV5-1 and J usage is TRBJ2-3; 9 nucleotides agree with TRBD2. The V segment lost 3 bases and the J segment 1 base; nucleotides outside the gene matches: 3. This CDR3 spans 15 amino acids. Germline lookup yields CDR1 SGHRS and CDR2 YFSETQ. The CDR3 protein is CASSYQRGGTDTQYF. Written as DNA, the CDR3 is TGCGCCAGCAGCTACCAGCGGGGGGGCACAGATACGCAGTATTTT.